This TCR beta chain came from a study of T cells in Graves' hyperthyroidism and ophthalmopathy. Whole-study results and caveats: Ophthalmopathy was separated from stable hyperthyroidism by a 13 V-J model.

This clonotype came up a few times. What it recognizes is unknown. RNA transcripts were the template for amplifying TCR beta CDR3 regions. TCR CDR3 regions were first amplified by RT-PCR with HTBI primers. From the multiplex PCR reads, TCRdb called clonotypes with MiXCR, one entry per CDR3 protein. The sample has hundreds of thousands of distinct CDR3 sequences; approximately 42% are singletons. Germline V gene lookup returns CDR1 SEHNR and CDR2 FQNEAQ (reference sequence). V trimming: 5 bases; J trimming: 3 bases; junction bases outside the gene matches: 9. The CDR3 contains 15 residues. The clonotype was recovered from an adult man with Graves' disease, either hyperthyroidism or ophthalmopathy (not recorded which). The sample comprised peripheral blood or thyroid tissue (not recorded which). This sequence joins TRBV7-9 and TRBJ2-5; TRBD1 matches at 7 bases. The CDR3 DNA follows: TGTGCCAGCAGCAAACCCGGGACAGCCAAAGAGACCCAGTACTTC. Amino acid sequence: CASSKPGTAKETQYF.